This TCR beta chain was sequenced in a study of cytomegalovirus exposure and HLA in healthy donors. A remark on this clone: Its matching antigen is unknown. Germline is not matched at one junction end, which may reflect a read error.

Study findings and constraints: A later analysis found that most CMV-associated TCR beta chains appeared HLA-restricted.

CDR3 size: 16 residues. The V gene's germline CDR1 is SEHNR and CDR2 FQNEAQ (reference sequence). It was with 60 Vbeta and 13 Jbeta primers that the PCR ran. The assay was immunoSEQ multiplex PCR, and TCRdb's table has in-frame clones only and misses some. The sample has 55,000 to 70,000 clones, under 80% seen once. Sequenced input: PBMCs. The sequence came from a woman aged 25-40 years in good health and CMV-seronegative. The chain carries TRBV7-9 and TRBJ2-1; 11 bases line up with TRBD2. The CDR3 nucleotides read TGTTCCAGCAGCGTCGTGACTAGCGGGGTCTACAATGAGCAGTTCTTC. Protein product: CSSSVVTSGVYNEQFF.